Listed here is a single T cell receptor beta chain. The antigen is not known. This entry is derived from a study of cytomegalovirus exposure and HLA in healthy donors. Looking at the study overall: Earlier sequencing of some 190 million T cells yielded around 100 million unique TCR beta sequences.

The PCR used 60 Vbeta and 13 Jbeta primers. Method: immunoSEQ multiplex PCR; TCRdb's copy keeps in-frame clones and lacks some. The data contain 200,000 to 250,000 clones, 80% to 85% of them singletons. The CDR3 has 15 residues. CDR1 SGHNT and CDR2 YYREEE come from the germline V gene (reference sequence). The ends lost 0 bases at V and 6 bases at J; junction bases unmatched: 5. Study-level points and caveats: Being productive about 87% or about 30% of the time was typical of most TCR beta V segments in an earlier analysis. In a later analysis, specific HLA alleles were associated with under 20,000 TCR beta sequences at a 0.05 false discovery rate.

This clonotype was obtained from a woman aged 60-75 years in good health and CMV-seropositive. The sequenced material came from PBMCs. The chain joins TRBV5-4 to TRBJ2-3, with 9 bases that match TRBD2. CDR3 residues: CASSLGGRASDTQYF. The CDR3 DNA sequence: TGTGCCAGCAGCTTGGGCGGGAGGGCCTCCGATACGCAGTATTTT.